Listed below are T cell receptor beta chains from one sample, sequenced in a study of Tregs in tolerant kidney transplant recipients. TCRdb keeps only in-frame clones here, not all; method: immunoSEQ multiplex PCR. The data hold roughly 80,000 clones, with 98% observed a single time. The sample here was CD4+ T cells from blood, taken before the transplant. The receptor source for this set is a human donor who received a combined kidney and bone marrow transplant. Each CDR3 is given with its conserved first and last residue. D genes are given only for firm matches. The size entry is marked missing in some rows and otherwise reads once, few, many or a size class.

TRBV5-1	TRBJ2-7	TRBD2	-	TGCGCCAGCAGCTACGGACTAGCGGGAGCGTACGAGCAGTACTTC	CASSYGLAGAYEQYF
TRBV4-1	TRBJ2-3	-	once	TGCGCCAGCAGCCGGGGCCAATCACAAGATACGCAGTATTTT	CASSRGQSQDTQYF
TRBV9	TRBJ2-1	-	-	TGTGCCAGCAGCGTAGCTGGGTCTCAGGGATACTACAATGAGCAGTTCTTC	CASSVAGSQGYYNEQFF
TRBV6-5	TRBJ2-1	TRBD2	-	TGTGCCTCCAAGCTAGCGGGAGGCAATGAGCAGTTCTTC	CASKLAGGNEQFF
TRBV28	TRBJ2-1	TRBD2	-	TGTGCCAGCAGTCTTTCGTCTACTAGCGGGAGGGCGGAGCAGTTCTTC	CASSLSSTSGRAEQFF
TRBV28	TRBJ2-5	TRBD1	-	TGTGGGGCCGGGACAGGGGATTATGAGACCCAGTACTTC	CGAGTGDYETQYF
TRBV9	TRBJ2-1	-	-	TGTGCCAGCAGCGGAGGATGGGACTTAGCTGAGCAGTTCTTC	CASSGGWDLAEQFF
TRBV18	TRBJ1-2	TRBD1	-	TGTGCCAGCTCACCAGAGGGGGCATGGGGCTACACCTTC	CASSPEGAWGYTF
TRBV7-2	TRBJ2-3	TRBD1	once	TGTGCCAGCAGCATCCGGACAGGAGATACGCAGTATTTT	CASSIRTGDTQYF
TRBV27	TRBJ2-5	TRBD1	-	TGTGCCAGCAGTTCAATGACAGGGGGGGAGACCCAGTACTTC	CASSSMTGGETQYF
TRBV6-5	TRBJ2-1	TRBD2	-	TGTGCCAGCAGCTTACTAGCGGGGGGGCACAATGAGCAGTTCTTC	CASSLLAGGHNEQFF
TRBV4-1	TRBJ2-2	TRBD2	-	TGCGCCAGCAGCCAAGGGAGGATCCCGGGACTAGCGGGAGGGAACACCGGGGAGCTGTTTTTT	CASSQGRIPGLAGGNTGELFF
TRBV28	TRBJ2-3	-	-	TGTGCCAGCAGTTTTGATTTGGGGGGGGGCCGCGCAGATACGCAGTATTTT	CASSFDLGGGRADTQYF
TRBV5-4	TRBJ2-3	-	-	TGTGCCAGCAGCTTGGAAGCGTCAGATACGCAGTATTTT	CASSLEASDTQYF
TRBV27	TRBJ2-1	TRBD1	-	TGTGCCAGCAGTTACAGGGGCTACAATGAGCAGTTCTTC	CASSYRGYNEQFF
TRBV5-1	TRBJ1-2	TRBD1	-	TGCGCCAGCAGCTTAGGGACAGGGAAGTTCTATGGCTACACCTTC	CASSLGTGKFYGYTF
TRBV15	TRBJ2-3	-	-	TGTGCCACCAGCAAGACAGGCGGACCATCAGACTACACAGATACGCAGTATTTT	CATSKTGGPSDYTDTQYF
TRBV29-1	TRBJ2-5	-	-	TGCAGCGTTGGGGGTAGCGCTCAAAAAGAGACCCAGTACTTC	CSVGGSAQKETQYF
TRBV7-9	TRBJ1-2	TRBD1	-	TGTGCCAGCAGCGCCCGAACTCCCGGGACAGGGGTTTATGGCTACACCTTC	CASSARTPGTGVYGYTF
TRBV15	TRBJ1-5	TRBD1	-	TGTGCCACCAGCAGAGCGGGACAGAGCAATCAGCCCCAGCATTTT	CATSRAGQSNQPQHF
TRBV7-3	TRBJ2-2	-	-	TGTGCCAGCAGCCGGAGTTCCAACACCGGGGAGCTGTTTTTT	CASSRSSNTGELFF
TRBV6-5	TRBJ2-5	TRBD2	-	TGTGCCAGCAGTTACTCGATTTCCGGGAGGGAGACCCAGTACTTC	CASSYSISGRETQYF
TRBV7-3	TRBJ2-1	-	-	TGTGCCAGCAGCTTAGCGGTTAGCTCCTACAATGAGCAGTTCTTC	CASSLAVSSYNEQFF
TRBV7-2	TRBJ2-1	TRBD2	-	TGTGCCAGCAGCTATCCGGGGGGATACAATGAGCAGTTCTTC	CASSYPGGYNEQFF